This T cell receptor beta chain was captured in a study of graft-versus-host responses after intestinal transplantation. Overall study: Recipients were given multivisceral, liver-intestinal, or isolated intestinal transplants. Induction with anti-thymocyte globulin, then tacrolimus and steroids for around three years, was given to all recipients. Study-level points and caveats: In recipient marrow, GvH clones were found, and some appeared first in ileum or blood.

Measured with immunoSEQ multiplex PCR; TCRdb has only the in-frame clones, and not every one. Altogether about 29,000 clones are present, roughly 93% being singletons, with the ten largest covering roughly 0.72%. With regard to this clone: No antigen is known for it.

Looked up from germline, CDR1 is GTSNPN and CDR2 is SVGIG (reference sequence). The CDR3 totals 20 residues. The trim removed 2 bases at V and 3 bases at J, leaving 17 bases unmatched. The TCR was taken from a human patient who received an intestinal transplant, so some T cells may come from the graft donor. This specimen consisted of PBMCs, obtained roughly 62 days after intestinal transplant. The chain carries TRBV30 and TRBJ2-2; 11 nucleotides agree with TRBD1. CDR3 sequence reads: CAWSTKNHPGQGVYTGELFF. The CDR3 coding sequence is TGTGCCTGGAGTACGAAAAACCATCCGGGACAGGGGGTATACACCGGGGAGCTGTTTTTT.